The present T cell receptor beta chain was sequenced within a study of CD8 T cells in Susac syndrome. Study context: Active disease was present in more than five of the sequenced Susac syndrome patients, and remission in eight. Study-level points and caveats: Clonal expansion was missing from Susac syndrome CD4+ T cell repertoires.

As concerns this clonotype: What it binds is unknown.

An amount of RNA that ranged from roughly 0.5 to 1 ug was reverse transcribed with random hexamers. The immunoSEQ assay covered 54 Vbeta and 13 Jbeta segments for CDR3. Using its own MiXCR run on the immunoSEQ multiplex PCR reads, TCRdb lists one record per CDR3 protein. The sample includes just under 95,000 distinct CDR3 sequences, over 90% seen only once; the top ten take approximately 0.3%. Each Susac syndrome patient had definite or probable disease by recently defined criteria. The CDR3 runs 16 residues. V dropped 3 bases and J dropped 5 bases, with 20 bases sitting between them. CDR1 is SGHRS and CDR2 is YFSETQ in the germline V gene.

Source material: CD4+ T cells from PBMCs. This chain uses TRBV5-1 with TRBJ2-5; the D gene could be TRBD1 or TRBD2 (6 bases each). The clonotype originates from a human donor with Susac syndrome. CDR3 sequence reads: CASSSPLDGGRETQYF. The CDR3 DNA is TGCGCCAGCAGCTCTCCCCTCGATGGGGGGCGTGAGACCCAGTACTTC. Filled out from reference TRBV5-1 and TRBJ2-5, the complete variable domain reads KAGVTQTPRYLIKTRGQQVTLSCSPISGHRSVSWYQQTPGQGLQFLFEYFSETQRNKGNFPGRFSGRQFSNSRSEMNVSTLELGDSALYLCASSSPLDGGRETQYFGPGTRLLVL.